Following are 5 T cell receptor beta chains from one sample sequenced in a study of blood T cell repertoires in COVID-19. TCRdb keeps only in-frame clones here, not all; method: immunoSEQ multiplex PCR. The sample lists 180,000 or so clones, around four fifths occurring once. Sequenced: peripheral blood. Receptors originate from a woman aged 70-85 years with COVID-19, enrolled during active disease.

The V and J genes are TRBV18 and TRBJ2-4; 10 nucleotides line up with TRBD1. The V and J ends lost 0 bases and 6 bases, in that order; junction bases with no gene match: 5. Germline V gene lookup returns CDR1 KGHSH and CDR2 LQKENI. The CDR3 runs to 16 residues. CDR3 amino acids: CASSPPDRGQGNIQYF. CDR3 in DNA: TGTGCCAGCTCACCACCCGACAGGGGGCAGGGAAACATTCAGTACTTC.

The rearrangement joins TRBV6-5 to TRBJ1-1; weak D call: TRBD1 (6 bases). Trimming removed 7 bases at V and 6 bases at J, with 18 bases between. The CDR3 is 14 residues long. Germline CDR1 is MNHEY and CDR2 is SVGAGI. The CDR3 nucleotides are TGTGCCAGCACCAGGGGAGGGGGTTGGGCTGAAGCTTTCTTT. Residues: CASTRGGGWAEAFF.

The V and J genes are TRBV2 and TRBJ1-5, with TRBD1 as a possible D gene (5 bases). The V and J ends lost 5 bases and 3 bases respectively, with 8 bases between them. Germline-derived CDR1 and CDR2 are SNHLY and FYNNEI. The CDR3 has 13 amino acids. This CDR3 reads CASSQGYNQPQHF. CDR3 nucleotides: TGTGCCAGCAGTCAGGGCTACAATCAGCCCCAGCATTTT.

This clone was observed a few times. In DNA form, the CDR3 reads TGTGCCAGCAGCCCCCTAGGTCAATACGAGCAGTACGTC. It codes for CASSPLGQYEQYV. This chain joins TRBV11-2 and TRBJ2-7; no clear D. Looked up from germline, CDR1 is SGHAT and CDR2 is FQNNGV. The CDR3 totals 13 residues. Trimming took 5 bases from V and 4 from J, leaving 12 bases between them.

CDR3 DNA sequence: TGCGCCAGCAATGCGGGGACCAACACCGGGGAGCTGTTTTTT. Translating gives CASNAGTNTGELFF. The rearrangement links TRBV5-1 to TRBJ2-2, with D tentatively TRBD2 (6 bases). CDR3 length: 14 amino acids. Trimming cost V 6 bases and J 2 bases, with 11 bases left between them. From germline, CDR1 is SGHRS and CDR2 YFSETQ.